These 9 T cell receptor beta chains were sequenced from one sample in a study of cytomegalovirus exposure and HLA in healthy donors. Primers: 60 Vbeta forward and 13 Jbeta reverse. Libraries were prepared by immunoSEQ multiplex PCR; TCRdb keeps only in-frame clonotypes and omits some of them. The data contain about 220,000 clones, about 80% of them singletons. Sequenced input: PBMCs. The receptor set was obtained from a man aged 18 to 30 in good health and CMV-seronegative.

In the case of this clone: This sample includes further DNA sequences coding for the same CDR3. V and J are TRBV2 and TRBJ1-5; 9 positions match TRBD1. J was trimmed by 6 bases and V by 8 bases; bases with no gene match: 5. CDR1 and CDR2 from the germline V gene are SNHLY and FYNNEI. The CDR3 length is 13 residues. The CDR3 DNA is TGTGCCAGCTCTGGGACAGGGACTCAGCCCCAGCATTTT. Encoded protein: CASSGTGTQPQHF.

This clone appeared a single time. The CDR3 protein is CSVGGEGDYEQYF. The CDR3 DNA follows: TGCAGCGTCGGTGGCGAGGGAGACTACGAGCAGTACTTC. This chain connects TRBV29-1 to TRBJ2-7, with a weak D call TRBD2 (5 bases). The V and J ends lost 6 bases and 3 bases respectively, with 15 bases between them. Germline assignment: CDR1 SQVTM and CDR2 ANQGSEA. The CDR3 loop spans 13 amino acids.

This clone was counted a single time. The chain combines TRBV7-3 with TRBJ2-7; possibly TRBD2 for D (7 bases). CDR1 and CDR2 from the germline V gene are SGHTA and FQGTGA. The CDR3 totals 14 residues. V was pared by 1 base and J by 5 bases, with 12 bases between. The CDR3 spells CASSLIGGQNEQYF. DNA of the CDR3: TGTGCCAGCAGCTTAATCGGGGGGCAGAACGAGCAGTACTTC.

V usage is TRBV19 and J usage is TRBJ2-5, with a tentative D call TRBD1 (6 bases). Germline loops: CDR1 LNHDA, CDR2 SQIVND (reference sequence). This CDR3 has 12 residues. The V end was cut by 8 bases, the J end by 2 bases, with 9 bases between. The CDR3 coding sequence is TGTGCCAGTGAGGACAGACAAGAGACCCAGTACTTC. Translated: CASEDRQETQYF. The complete variable domain, with remaining parts taken from reference TRBV19 and TRBJ2-5, reads DGGITQSPKYLFRKEGQNVTLSCEQNLNHDAMYWYRQDPGQGLRLIYYSQIVNDFQKGDIAEGYSVSREKKESFPLTVTSAQKNPTAFYLCASEDRQETQYFGPGTRLLVL.

The chain combines TRBV18 with TRBJ2-2; D may be TRBD1 (5 bases). The CDR3 is 13 amino acids. Trimming stripped 6 bases from V and 3 bases from J, with 8 bases between. CDR1 and CDR2 from the germline V gene are KGHSH and LQKENI. The CDR3 is CASSGQDTGELFF. The CDR3 DNA is TGTGCCAGCTCCGGACAAGACACCGGGGAGCTGTTTTTT.

The V call is TRBV9, the J call TRBJ1-3, with unresolved D. Trimming stripped 0 bases from V and 0 bases from J, with 13 bases between. CDR3 size: 17 residues. Germline V lookup: CDR1 SGDLS, CDR2 YYNGEE. This CDR3 is CASSVGFRSSSGNTIYF. CDR3 coding DNA: TGTGCCAGCAGCGTAGGTTTTCGGAGTTCCTCTGGAAACACCATATATTTT.

Regarding this clone: The sample holds other DNA sequences that translate to the same CDR3. The V gene is TRBV7-2, the J gene TRBJ1-5; no reliable D call. V lost 1 base to trimming and J lost 0 bases, with 4 bases between them. Germline CDR1 SGHTA, CDR2 FQGNSA. The CDR3 length is 14 residues. The CDR3 is CASSLDGSNQPQHF. The CDR3 nucleotides read TGTGCCAGCAGCTTAGACGGTAGCAATCAGCCCCAGCATTTT.

The chain recombines TRBV7-9 with TRBJ2-1; TRBD2 matches 9 bases. This CDR3 has 15 amino acids. Looked up from germline, CDR1 is SEHNR and CDR2 is FQNEAQ (reference sequence). Trimming took 2 bases from V and 7 from J; bases not matched to a gene: 6. This chain's CDR3 is CASSLTVAGENEQFF. The CDR3 nucleotides read TGTGCCAGCAGCTTAACGGTAGCGGGAGAAAATGAGCAGTTCTTC.

This chain links TRBV5-4 with TRBJ2-5; the D is unclear. Trimming removed 5 bases from V and 3 bases from J, with 11 bases in between. Germline V gives CDR1 SGHNT, CDR2 YYREEE (reference sequence). This CDR3 is 13 amino acids long. The DNA for the CDR3 is TGTGCCAGCAGATCGGGTCGGAAAGAGACCCAGTACTTC. Translation gives CASRSGRKETQYF.